The 13 T cell receptor beta chains reported below all come from one sample, sequenced in a study of CD8 T cells in Susac syndrome. It was with random hexamers that 0.5 to 1 ug RNA was reverse transcribed. TCRdb re-analysed the immunoSEQ multiplex PCR reads in MiXCR, keeping a single row per CDR3 protein. The profile shows 150,000 to 200,000 distinct CDR3 sequences, roughly 95% of them singletons. Input material: CD8+ T cells from PBMCs. Source of these receptors: a human donor with multiple sclerosis.

J is TRBJ2-1 and V is TRBV19; D is possibly TRBD1 (5 bases). The germline gives CDR1 LNHDA, CDR2 SQIVND (reference sequence). The length of the CDR3 is 17 residues. The ends were cut back, 0 bases at V and 4 bases at J, with 16 bases in the middle. The chain's CDR3 is CASSIDPQVGPYNEQFF. CDR3 nucleotide sequence: TGTGCCAGTAGTATAGACCCACAGGTGGGGCCTTACAATGAGCAGTTCTTC.

The chain carries TRBV6-1 and TRBJ2-3; 15 nucleotides agree with TRBD2. Germline V gene data show CDR1 as MNHNS and CDR2 as SASEGT. This CDR3 has 16 amino acids. After removal of 6 bases from V and 4 bases from J, the junction contained 5 bases not matched to a gene. CDR3 loop: CASSEWTSGGADTQYF. The CDR3 DNA follows: TGTGCCAGCAGCGAATGGACTAGCGGGGGGGCAGATACGCAGTATTTT.

The chain couples TRBV2 to TRBJ1-6; weak D call: TRBD1 (5 bases). V was cut by 3 bases and J by 2 bases, with 5 bases left in between. The CDR3 length is 14 residues. The germline gives CDR1 SNHLY, CDR2 FYNNEI. CDR3 in amino acids: CASSDRAYNSPLHF. The CDR3 bases are TGTGCCAGCAGTGACAGGGCCTATAATTCACCCCTCCACTTT.

This clonotype was seen a handful of times. In DNA, the CDR3 is TGTGCCAGCAGTGAATTAGCGGGAGTGGAGACCCAGTACTTC. Its translation is CASSELAGVETQYF. The gene calls are TRBV25-1 and TRBJ2-5, with TRBD2 matching over 9 bases. The CDR3 contains 14 residues. Germline-derived CDR1 and CDR2 are MGHDK and SYGVNS. Losses at the gene ends were 1 base for V and 5 bases for J; bases not matched to a gene: 2.

This clonotype showed up just once. The chain uses TRBV29-1 and TRBJ2-5; 8 bases agree with TRBD2. There are 12 residues in the CDR3. Germline V CDR1 and CDR2: SQVTM, ANQGSEA. J was trimmed by 8 bases and V by 4 bases; bases with no gene match: 6. CDR3 in amino acids: CSVVISGGTQYF. For the CDR3, the DNA is TGCAGCGTTGTCATAAGCGGGGGAACCCAGTACTTC. The variable domain in full, completed from reference TRBV29-1 and TRBJ2-5, reads SAVISQKPSRDICQRGTSLTIQCQVDSQVTMMFWYRQQPGQSLTLIATANQGSEATYESGFVIDKFPISRPNLTFSTLTVSNMSPEDSSIYLCSVVISGGTQYFGPGTRLLVL.

The chain combines TRBV7-9 with TRBJ1-2, with 9 bases fitting TRBD1. CDR1 and CDR2 (germline): SEHNR, FQNEAQ (reference sequence). The CDR3 is 15 residues long. The trim removed 4 bases at V and 2 bases at J, leaving 5 bases unmatched. CDR3 nucleotide sequence: TGTGCCAGCAGCTCCAACAGGGGGCCCAACTATGGCTACACCTTC. It is translated as CASSSNRGPNYGYTF.

V usage is TRBV29-1 and J usage is TRBJ2-7, with 8 bases identical to TRBD2. This CDR3 is built from 12 residues. The germline gives CDR1 SQVTM, CDR2 ANQGSEA. Germline trimming cut 4 bases from V and 4 bases from J; bases unmatched to any gene: 3. The CDR3 DNA reads as TGCAGCGTTGGAGCGGGAGTTTACGAGCAGTACTTC. Its translation is CSVGAGVYEQYF.

The rearrangement joins TRBV5-6 to TRBJ2-7; 12 bases are shared with TRBD1. The ends lost 3 bases at V and 3 bases at J; junction bases unmatched: 1. CDR3 length: 14 amino acids. CDR1 and CDR2 from the germline V gene are SGHDT and YYEEEE. The CDR3 region is CASSWDRGLYEQYF. The CDR3 region has the DNA TGTGCCAGCAGCTGGGACAGGGGGCTCTACGAGCAGTACTTC.

The chain's CDR3 is CASSLQQGWSTEAFF. The DNA for the CDR3 is TGTGCCAGCAGCTTACAACAGGGATGGAGCACTGAAGCTTTCTTT. The J gene is TRBJ1-1, the V gene TRBV7-9; D is possibly TRBD1 (6 bases). Germline assignment: CDR1 SEHNR and CDR2 FQNEAQ (reference sequence). This CDR3 contains 15 residues. Trimming removed 2 bases from V and 4 bases from J, with 14 bases in between.

The chain recombines TRBV15 with TRBJ1-5; TRBD1 matches at 9 bases. Germline values: CDR1 LNHNV, CDR2 YYDKDF (reference sequence). V was pared by 3 bases and J by 4 bases, with 4 bases of the junction left unmatched. The CDR3 extends over 15 amino acids. Here the CDR3 reads CATSSRDRANQPQHF. The CDR3 DNA follows: TGTGCCACCAGCAGCCGGGACAGGGCTAATCAGCCCCAGCATTTT. The complete variable domain, with remaining parts taken from reference TRBV15 and TRBJ1-5, reads DAMVIQNPRYQVTQFGKPVTLSCSQTLNHNVMYWYQQKSSQAPKLLFHYYDKDFNNEADTPDNFQSRRPNTSFCFLDIRSPGLGDTAMYLCATSSRDRANQPQHFGDGTRLSIL.

This clonotype was recorded only once. The V gene is TRBV3-1, the J gene TRBJ2-1, with TRBD2 identical over 9 bases. There are 17 residues in the CDR3. V lost 3 bases and J lost 8; bases outside the gene matches: 14. The V gene's germline CDR1 is LGHDT and CDR2 YNNKEL (reference sequence). The CDR3: CASSHRPAGGSRDEQFF. The CDR3 DNA reads as TGTGCCAGCAGCCACCGGCCAGCGGGGGGTTCTAGGGATGAGCAGTTCTTC.

V is TRBV18 and J is TRBJ1-2; D unresolved. Trimming took off 3 bases at V and 4 bases at J, with 9 bases between the two ends. CDR3 length: 13 residues. Germline loops: CDR1 KGHSH, CDR2 LQKENI. The CDR3 sequence is CASSPRDVYGYTF. The CDR3 DNA sequence: TGTGCCAGCTCACCGAGGGATGTCTATGGCTACACCTTC.

The chain has TRBV15 and TRBJ2-7; D is undetermined. This CDR3 is 15 amino acids long. V was pared by 0 bases and J by 0 bases, with 9 bases between. CDR1 and CDR2 (germline): LNHNV, YYDKDF (reference sequence). The CDR3 region is CATSRDDLSSYEQYF. The CDR3 nucleotides read TGTGCCACCAGCAGAGATGATTTGAGCTCCTACGAGCAGTACTTC.